This entry features one T cell receptor beta chain sequence. Its cognate antigen has yet to be identified. Nothing much larger sits one base from this clone, and base qualities are not available. This sample is part of a study of blood T cell repertoires in COVID-19 (dated by TCRdb to 2020 to 2021). Regarding the research as a whole: Samples from collaborators originated in the United States, Italy and Spain and spanned both the acute and convalescent phases of COVID-19. The material from the prospective study consisted of cDNA or gDNA derived from T cells, B-cell-depleted T cells, or PBMCs. Subjects who had been exposed to COVID-19, were actively infected with it, or had recovered from it provided the deeply sampled blood TCRbeta repertoires that made up the dataset. The repertoires were made available in a free public database intended to serve as a resource for research on the immune response to SARS-CoV-2. The samples were drawn from two sources: the first 160 participants of the ongoing ImmuneRACE study, and 950 to 1,500 subjects contributed by 6 global collaborators. Nearly every sample came with metadata listing a de-identified subject ID, COVID-19 status, age in years and sex. Where available, HLA class I and class II types were obtained from metadata supplied by the sample provider rather than from assay-based typing.

Here is what the overall study found, with its caveats: The amount of clinical and demographic metadata varied by source and participant and was provided uncurated.

At one collaborating source in Seattle, patients were enrolled during active infection and were followed longitudinally through the course of disease. Each collaborating institution followed its own protocols to collect whole blood in K2EDTA tubes. Collaborator samples were shipped for TCRbeta analysis as frozen whole blood, isolated PBMCs, or DNA extracted from either sample type. TCRbeta CDR3 regions were amplified from genomic DNA by means of the immunoSEQ Assay, a bias-controlled multiplex PCR. Per the source publication's procedure: The number of nucleated cells in each sample was estimated from the amplification of reference gene primers within the assay. To quantify the absolute abundance of each unique TCRbeta CDR3 rearrangement, sequence reads were collapsed and filtered. For each sample, productive Simpson clonality was calculated as the square root of Simpson's diversity index over productive rearrangements. Drawn from immuneACCESS, this table holds only the in-frame rearrangements with V and J called that TCRdb kept. Clones are partly lost; checked studies trace under half to an unresolved V gene and leave the rest unexplained. V, J and clone size are those of that table, while D and trimming were read from the DNA. This sample comprises 250,000 to 300,000 clones, about 87% of them detected only once. Roughly 10% of the sample is taken by the ten largest.

CDR1 and CDR2 were assigned from the germline V gene as SGHTA and FQGNSA. Trimming at the junction amounts to 2 bases on V and 2 bases on J, and the germline ends lie 11 bases apart. From its cysteine to its phenylalanine, the CDR3 spans 15 amino acids. The retained sequence is limited to the CDR3, 45 bases, with the frame set at the first base. This TCR was sampled from a woman in her seventies with COVID-19, enrolled during active disease. This chain is built from TRBV7-2 and TRBJ2-3; a confident D gene designation cannot be given. Sequenced material: peripheral blood. The nucleotide sequence is given as TGTGCCAGCAGCTTATCGCAGGTTGTCACAGATACGCAGTATTTT. This gives the protein CASSLSQVVTDTQYF.